This passage covers 11 T cell receptor beta chains from one sample sequenced in a study of CD8+CD57+ T cells in acquired aplastic anemia. According to the study, genomic DNA was the template for TCR beta VDJ and CDR3 profiling. TCRdb called the reads again in MiXCR, with one record for every CDR3 protein. The sample gives about 140,000 distinct CDR3 sequences, roughly 40% of which show up once; around 8.4% is in the top ten. The source material was sorted CD4+, CD8+, or CD8+CD57+ T cells (not recorded which) from PBMCs. The receptors were sampled from a human donor in good health, serving as a control.

Of note for this clonotype: A junction boundary mismatches the germline segment, possibly from a read error. The V gene is TRBV9, the J gene TRBJ1-2; TRBD1 might be the D (6 bases). Germline loops: CDR1 SGDLS, CDR2 YYNGEE. The CDR3 is made up of 13 amino acids. The CDR3 nucleotides are TGTGCCAGCAGCCGCACAGGGAACTATGGCCACACCTTC. Amino acid sequence: CASSRTGNYGHTF.

Regarding this clonotype: Given a much more abundant clone one base away, this may be a read error. The J gene is TRBJ2-1, the V gene TRBV20-1; no clear D. Deletions cut 3 bases from V and 0 bases from J, with 15 bases between. This CDR3 comprises 16 residues. Germline CDR1 reads DFQATT; CDR2 reads SNEGSKA (reference sequence). CDR3 sequence: CSARRRRMLSYNEQFF. In DNA form, the CDR3 reads TGCAGTGCTAGGCGCCGACGGATGCTCTCCTACAATGAGCAGTTCTTC.

This clonotype has ten or more counts. The CDR3 loop is CASSPPDPWDEQYF. The CDR3 DNA follows: TGCGCCAGCAGCCCCCCGGACCCCTGGGACGAGCAGTACTTC. V gene TRBV4-1 combines with J gene TRBJ2-7; D ambiguous. The CDR3 runs 14 residues. With 4 bases removed from V and 5 bases from J, the gap between germline ends came to 15 bases. Germline assignment: CDR1 MGHRA and CDR2 YSYEKL.

The rearrangement links TRBV5-1 to TRBJ2-2; 10 nucleotides align to TRBD2. Trimming at V came to 0 bases and at J to 7 bases, leaving 6 bases not matched to a gene. The CDR3 sequence is 16 residues long. Germline lookup yields CDR1 SGHRS and CDR2 YFSETQ. Here the CDR3 reads CASSLELAGHHGELFF. CDR3 DNA sequence: TGCGCCAGCAGCTTGGAACTAGCGGGGCATCACGGGGAGCTGTTTTTT. The variable domain in full, with the rest retrieved from reference TRBV5-1 and TRBJ2-2, is KAGVTQTPRYLIKTRGQQVTLSCSPISGHRSVSWYQQTPGQGLQFLFEYFSETQRNKGNFPGRFSGRQFSNSRSEMNVSTLELGDSALYLCASSLELAGHHGELFFGEGSRLTVL.

This clonotype was counted between two and nine times. The gene calls are TRBV28 and TRBJ1-1, with 10 positions matching TRBD1. CDR1 MDHEN and CDR2 SYDVKM come from the germline V gene. The CDR3 has 13 residues. With V trimmed by 10 bases and J by 5 bases, 7 bases remained unmatched. The DNA of the CDR3 is TGTGCCATCGAAGGGGACAGGGGTACTGAAGCTTTCTTT. This gives the protein CAIEGDRGTEAFF.

The rearrangement links TRBV15 to TRBJ1-5; unclear D gene. This CDR3 comprises 16 residues. The V end was cut by 2 bases, the J end by 7 bases, with 18 bases between. Germline assignment: CDR1 LNHNV and CDR2 YYDKDF (reference sequence). The CDR3 loop is CATSRQLDGLEQPQHF. CDR3 DNA sequence: TGTGCCACCAGCAGACAATTGGACGGGTTAGAACAGCCCCAGCATTTT.

This clonotype came up once. The rearrangement joins TRBV2 to TRBJ1-2; D remains ambiguous. Trimming stripped 2 bases from V and 8 bases from J, with 12 bases between. CDR1 and CDR2 (germline): SNHLY, FYNNEI. The CDR3 is made up of 13 amino acids. CDR3 protein: CASSELGASGYTF. Written as DNA, the CDR3 is TGTGCCAGCAGTGAACTGGGTGCGTCCGGCTACACCTTC.

This clonotype was seen ten or more times. The chain is built from TRBV7-2 and TRBJ1-5, with a weak D call TRBD1 (5 bases). This CDR3 is 15 amino acids long. V shed 1 base and J shed 5 bases, with 12 bases lying between them. Germline V gives CDR1 SGHTA, CDR2 FQGNSA. The CDR3 protein is CASSLGQGDYQPQHF. In nucleotides, the CDR3 is TGTGCCAGCAGCTTAGGGCAGGGTGACTATCAGCCCCAGCATTTT. Drawing the rest from reference TRBV7-2 and TRBJ1-5, the complete variable domain is GAGVSQSPSNKVTEKGKDVELRCDPISGHTALYWYRQSLGQGLEFLIYFQGNSAPDKSGLPSDRFSAERTGGSVSTLTIQRTQQEDSAVYLCASSLGQGDYQPQHFGDGTRLSIL.

This clonotype was counted many times. J is TRBJ2-7 and V is TRBV5-1; D is possibly TRBD2 (6 bases). Germline-derived CDR1 and CDR2 are SGHRS and YFSETQ. The CDR3 extends over 14 amino acids. V lost 5 bases, J lost 5 bases, and 17 bases lay in between. The CDR3 region has the DNA TGCGCCAGCAGGGGTCCCGGGAGTGGAGACGAGCAGTACTTC. This gives the protein CASRGPGSGDEQYF.

This clonotype was found many times. The rearrangement uses TRBV20-1 and TRBJ1-2, with D unclear. The CDR3 totals 13 residues. The V end lost 3 bases, the J end lost 8 bases, and 16 bases lay between the germline ends. The germline V gene encodes CDR1 DFQATT and CDR2 SNEGSKA (reference sequence). The CDR3 region has the DNA TGCAGTGCTAGTGATGGGGTGGGCCAGGGCTACACCTTC. Protein: CSASDGVGQGYTF.

This clonotype was counted many times. This sequence joins TRBV29-1 and TRBJ2-1; 8 bases agree with TRBD2. Germline V gives CDR1 SQVTM, CDR2 ANQGSEA. The CDR3 covers 12 residues. The junction had 9 bases not matched to a gene; V was cut back by 2 bases and J by 15 bases. The DNA of the CDR3 is TGCAGCGTTGAACGTGAGGGGCGGGGGGCGTTCTTC. Translating it yields CSVEREGRGAFF.